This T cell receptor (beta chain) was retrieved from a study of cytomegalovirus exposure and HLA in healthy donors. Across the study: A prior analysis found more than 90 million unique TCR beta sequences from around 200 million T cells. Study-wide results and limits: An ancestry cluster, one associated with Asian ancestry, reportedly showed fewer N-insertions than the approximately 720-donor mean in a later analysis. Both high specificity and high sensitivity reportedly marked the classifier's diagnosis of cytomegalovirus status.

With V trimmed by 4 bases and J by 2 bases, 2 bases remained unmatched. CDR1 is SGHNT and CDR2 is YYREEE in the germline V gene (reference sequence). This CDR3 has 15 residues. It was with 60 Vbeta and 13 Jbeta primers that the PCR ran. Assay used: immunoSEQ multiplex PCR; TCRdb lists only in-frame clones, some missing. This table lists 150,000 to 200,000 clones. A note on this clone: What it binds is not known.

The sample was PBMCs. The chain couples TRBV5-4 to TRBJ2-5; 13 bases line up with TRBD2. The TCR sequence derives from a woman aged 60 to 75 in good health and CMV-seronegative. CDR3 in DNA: TGTGCCAGCAGCCTACTAGCGGGGGGGCAAGAGACCCAGTACTTC. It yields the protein CASSLLAGGQETQYF.